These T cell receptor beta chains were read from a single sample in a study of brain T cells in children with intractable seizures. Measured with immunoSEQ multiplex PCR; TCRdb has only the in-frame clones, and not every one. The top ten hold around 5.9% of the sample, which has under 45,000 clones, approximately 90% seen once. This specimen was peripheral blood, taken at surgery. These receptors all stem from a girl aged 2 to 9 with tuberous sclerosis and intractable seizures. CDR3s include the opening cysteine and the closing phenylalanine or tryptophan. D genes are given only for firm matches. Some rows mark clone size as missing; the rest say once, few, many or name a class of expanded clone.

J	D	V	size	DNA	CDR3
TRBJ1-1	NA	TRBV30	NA	TGTGCCTGGAATCCGCTTAGGGGGAGCACTGAAGCTTTCTTT	CAWNPLRGSTEAFF
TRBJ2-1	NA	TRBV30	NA	TGTGCCTGGAGTGAGCCGGGACGGAGTCTTTTGGGCAATGAGCAGTTCTTC	CAWSEPGRSLLGNEQFF
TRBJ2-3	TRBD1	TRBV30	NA	TGTGCCTGGAGCGCCGGGACAGGGTACCCCTCAGATACGCAGTATTTT	CAWSAGTGYPSDTQYF
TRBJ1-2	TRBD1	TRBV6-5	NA	TGTGCCAGCAGTTACTCGGGACAGGGGTATGGCTACACCTTC	CASSYSGQGYGYTF
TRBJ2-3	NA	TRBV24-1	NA	TGTGCCACCAGTGATTTAGGCAGCACTAGCACAGATACGCAGTATTTT	CATSDLGSTSTDTQYF
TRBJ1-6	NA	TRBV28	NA	TGTGCCAGCACCTCGAGGACGGGGCTCTATAATTCACCCCTCCACTTT	CASTSRTGLYNSPLHF
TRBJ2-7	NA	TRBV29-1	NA	TGCAGCGTTGAAACTGAACGGAGCTCCTACGAGCAGTACTTC	CSVETERSSYEQYF
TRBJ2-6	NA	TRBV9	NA	TGTGCCAGCAGCGGTTTCAGGGCTGGGGCCAACGTCCTGACTTTC	CASSGFRAGANVLTF
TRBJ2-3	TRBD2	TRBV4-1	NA	TGCGCCAGCAGCCATCGCAAACTAGCGGGGGGCCAACGCACAGATACGCAGTATTTT	CASSHRKLAGGQRTDTQYF
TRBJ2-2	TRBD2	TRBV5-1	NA	TGCGCCAGCAGCCCAATCGGGACTAGAACCACCGGGGAGCTGTTTTTT	CASSPIGTRTTGELFF
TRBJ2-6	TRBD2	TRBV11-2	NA	TGTGCCAGCAGCTTAATAGCGGGGGCGTCCTCTGGGGCCAACGTCCTGACTTTC	CASSLIAGASSGANVLTF
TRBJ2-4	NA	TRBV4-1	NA	TGCGCCAGCAGCCCAGAGGGTCTACTAGCCAAAAACATTCAGTACTTC	CASSPEGLLAKNIQYF
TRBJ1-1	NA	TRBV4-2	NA	TGTGCCAGCAGCCAACAACTGATGGGCACTGAAGCTTTCTTT	CASSQQLMGTEAFF
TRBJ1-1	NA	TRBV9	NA	TGTGCCAGCAGCGTATCCGGGGTCACTGAAGCTTTCTTT	CASSVSGVTEAFF
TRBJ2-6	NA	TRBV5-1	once	TGCGCCAGCAGCTTAGGGGCGCTCTCTGGGGCCAACGTCCTGACTTTC	CASSLGALSGANVLTF
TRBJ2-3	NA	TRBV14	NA	TGTGCCAGCAGCCAATTAGAGGTGTTGGGGGCAGATACGCAGTATTTT	CASSQLEVLGADTQYF
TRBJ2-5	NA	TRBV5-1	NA	TGCGCCAGCAGCTTGGATAATTTTTCCTCGGAGACCCAGTACTTC	CASSLDNFSSETQYF
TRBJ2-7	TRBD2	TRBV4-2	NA	TGTGCCAGCAGCCAAGATCCCGAGGGCGGGGGGTCCTACGAGCAGTACTTC	CASSQDPEGGGSYEQYF
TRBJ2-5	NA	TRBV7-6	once	TGTGCCAGCAGCTCCAGGGGCCAAGAGACCCAGTACTTC	CASSSRGQETQYF
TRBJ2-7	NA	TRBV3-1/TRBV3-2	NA	TGTGCCAGCAGCCAGACAGTCGACGAGCAGTACTTC	CASSQTVDEQYF
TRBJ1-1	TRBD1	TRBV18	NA	TGTGCCAGCTCACCCACGATGACAGGGAGAAGGACTGAAGCTTTCTTT	CASSPTMTGRRTEAFF
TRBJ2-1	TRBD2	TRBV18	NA	TGTGCCAGCTCGCCCGGACTAGCGGGGGGGGATGAGCAGTTCTTC	CASSPGLAGGDEQFF
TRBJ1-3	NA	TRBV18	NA	TGTGCCAGCTCACCAGAATCAGACCCTGGAAACACCATATATTTT	CASSPESDPGNTIYF
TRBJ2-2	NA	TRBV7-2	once	TGTGCCAGCAGACAACTAGATCCCGGGGAGCTGTTTTTT	CASRQLDPGELFF
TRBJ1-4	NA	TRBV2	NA	TGTGCCAGCATTCCCCCGGGGGCAGGCGAAAAACTGTTTTTT	CASIPPGAGEKLFF
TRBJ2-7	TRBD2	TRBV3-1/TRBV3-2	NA	TGTGCCAGCAGCCAAGAGTCGGGGGGGTACGAGCAGTACTTC	CASSQESGGYEQYF
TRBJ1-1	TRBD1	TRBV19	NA	TGTGCCAGCCAGGGACAGTCCACTGAAGCTTTCTTT	CASQGQSTEAFF
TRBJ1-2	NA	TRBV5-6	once	TGTGCCAGCAGCTTGGGGGAGTACAGTGGCTACACCTTC	CASSLGEYSGYTF
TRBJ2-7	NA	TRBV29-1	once	TGCAGCGCTACACGCGGAGGGGGGGCTTACGAGCAGTACTTC	CSATRGGGAYEQYF
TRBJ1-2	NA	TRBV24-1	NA	TGTGCCACCAGTGACTCAGGGTTGTACTATGGCTACACCTTC	CATSDSGLYYGYTF
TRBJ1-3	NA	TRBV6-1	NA	TGTGCCAGCAGTGAAGTGGGTGGAAACACCATATATTTT	CASSEVGGNTIYF
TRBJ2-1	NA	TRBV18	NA	TGTGCCAGCTCAAACATGTACAATGAGCAGTTCTTC	CASSNMYNEQFF
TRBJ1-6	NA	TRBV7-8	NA	TGTGCCAGCAGCTTGGAGCTGCAGGGGAATTCACCCCTCCACTTT	CASSLELQGNSPLHF
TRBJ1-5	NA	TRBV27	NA	TGTGCCAGCAGGGCGGCAGCGGCAAAACAGCCCCAGCATTTT	CASRAAAAKQPQHF
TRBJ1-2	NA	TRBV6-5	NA	TGTGCCACACAGGGAGAGACAAACTATGGCTACACCTTC	CATQGETNYGYTF
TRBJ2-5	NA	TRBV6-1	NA	TGTGCCAGCAGTGGTCGTCTAGGGGGACATTCCCAAGAGACCCAGTACTTC	CASSGRLGGHSQETQYF
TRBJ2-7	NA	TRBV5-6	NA	TGTGCCAGCAGCCCACACCCCCAGGGGTACGAGCAGTACTTC	CASSPHPQGYEQYF
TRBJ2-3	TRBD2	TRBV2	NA	TGTGCCAGCAGTGACCAGGGACTAGCTACAGATACGCAGTATTTT	CASSDQGLATDTQYF
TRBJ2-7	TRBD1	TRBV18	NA	TGTGCCAGCTCACCGACATCAGCAGGGGGCGGCGAGCAGTACTTC	CASSPTSAGGGEQYF
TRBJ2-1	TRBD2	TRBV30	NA	TGTGCCTGGAGTGTGTGGGGGGGTTGGGACAATGAGCAGTTCTTC	CAWSVWGGWDNEQFF
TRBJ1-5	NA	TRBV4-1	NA	TGCGCCAGCAGCCATCCTAAAGGGGGGGCAAGTAGCAATCAGCCCCAGCATTTT	CASSHPKGGASSNQPQHF
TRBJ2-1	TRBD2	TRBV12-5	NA	TGTGCTAGTGGTTTGCCCTTGCTAGCGGGGGCTTCCTACAATGAGCAGTTCTTC	CASGLPLLAGASYNEQFF
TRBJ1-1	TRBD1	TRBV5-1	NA	TGCGCCAGCAGCCCCGGACAGGCGGTAATGAACACTGAAGCTTTCTTT	CASSPGQAVMNTEAFF
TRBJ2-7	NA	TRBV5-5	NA	TGTGCCAGCAGCATGGGGTCAACCGTCTACGAGCAGTACTTC	CASSMGSTVYEQYF
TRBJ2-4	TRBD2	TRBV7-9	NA	TGTGCCAGCAGCTCGGGACTAGCGGGGGCTAACATTCAGTACTTC	CASSSGLAGANIQYF
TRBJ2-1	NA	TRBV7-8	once	TGTGCCAGCAGCTTAGTTGGTAGGCAAGGCAATGAGCAGTTCTTC	CASSLVGRQGNEQFF
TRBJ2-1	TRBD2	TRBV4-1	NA	TGCGCCAGCAGCCAAGACGGCGGGGGGAGCTCCTACAATGAGCAGTTCTTC	CASSQDGGGSSYNEQFF